This TCR beta chain was captured by sequencing in a study of identifying expanded T cells in peripheral blood. Findings and caveats of the study: Variance in clone template counts between roughly 2-week samples significantly increased with total template count across all healthy donors.

This clone appeared once. The antigen is not known. The protocol was immunoSEQ multiplex PCR, while the TCRdb copy is restricted to in-frame clones and leaves out a portion. There are 97,000 or so clones in the sample; approximately 89% occur only once, and roughly 14% lies in the top ten. The sample comprised blood. The sequence came from a person between 18 and 75 years old in good health.

CDR3 in DNA: TGTGCCAGCAGTCCCGGGGCGTTCTACGAGCAGTACTTC. Residues: CASSPGAFYEQYF. The J gene is TRBJ2-7, the V gene TRBV27; possibly TRBD1 or TRBD2 for D (5 bases each). This CDR3 spans 13 amino acids. Trimming shortened V by 5 bases and J by 3 bases, and 11 bases separated the two germline ends. CDR1 and CDR2 from the germline V gene are MNHEY and SMNVEV (reference sequence).